One and the same sample provided the 31 T cell receptor beta chains below, sequenced in a study of cytomegalovirus exposure and HLA in healthy donors (dated by TCRdb to the late 2010s). Libraries were constructed by the immunoSEQ multiplex PCR assay. The multiplex PCR relied on a mix of 60 forward primers for TCR Vbeta segments and 13 reverse primers for TCR Jbeta segments. TCRdb limited this immuneACCESS table to in-frame rearrangements with V and J called. A share of clones is missing; checked studies link under half to unresolved V genes, and the rest is unexplained. This sample has approximately 150,000 clones in its table, and 79% of those were observed once. The top ten clonotypes cover under 2.5% of the sample. Sequenced: PBMCs. The source of these receptors is a man between 40 and 49 years old in good health and CMV-seronegative.

CDR3 bases: TGTGCCAGCAGGCGACAGGGGGCAACTAATGAAAAACTGTTTTTT. The encoded protein is CASRRQGATNEKLFF. V and J are TRBV6-1 and TRBJ1-4, with 9 bases fitting TRBD1. Losses at the gene ends were 6 bases for V and 0 bases for J; bases not matched to a gene: 2. CDR1 and CDR2 (germline): MNHNS, SASEGT. The CDR3 is 15 residues long.

This clone was seen only once. V is TRBV28 and J is TRBJ2-7, with D maybe TRBD2 (6 bases). This CDR3 comprises 14 residues. Looked up from germline, CDR1 is MDHEN and CDR2 is SYDVKM. V gave up 6 bases and J gave up 3 bases, with 15 bases separating them. The CDR3: CASSLTRGGYEQYF. In nucleotides, the CDR3 is TGTGCCAGCAGCCTCACTAGGGGAGGCTACGAGCAGTACTTC.

The chain joins TRBV19 to TRBJ2-3; D possibly corresponds to TRBD2 (6 bases). Germline V gene lookup returns CDR1 LNHDA and CDR2 SQIVND (reference sequence). Trimming cost V 9 bases and J 2 bases, with 12 bases left between them. CDR3 length equals 13 residues. Written as DNA, the CDR3 is TGTGCCAGCGGGACTCCTTTCACAGATACGCAGTATTTT. Translation gives CASGTPFTDTQYF.

This clone was counted a single time. The chain joins TRBV29-1 to TRBJ2-1; TRBD1 agrees at 11 bases. CDR1 and CDR2 from the germline V gene are SQVTM and ANQGSEA. The CDR3 runs to 14 residues. The J segment lost 5 bases and the V segment lost 7 bases, leaving 7 bases of the junction unmatched. CDR3: CSEGGQGGDNEQFF. In nucleotides, the CDR3 is TGCAGCGAGGGGGGACAGGGGGGGGACAATGAGCAGTTCTTC.

The chain joins TRBV7-9 to TRBJ2-6; D perhaps matches TRBD2 (5 bases). The CDR3 runs to 13 residues. V lost 11 bases to trimming and J lost 4 bases, with 12 bases between them. Looked up from germline, CDR1 is SEHNR and CDR2 is FQNEAQ (reference sequence). CDR3: CAYGREGANVLTF. Written as DNA, the CDR3 is TGTGCCTACGGCCGGGAAGGGGCCAACGTCCTGACTTTC.

This chain connects TRBV5-1 to TRBJ2-4, with 15 bases matching TRBD2. CDR1 is SGHRS, CDR2 YFSETQ, per germline. CDR3 size: 15 residues. The ends lost 4 bases at V and 6 bases at J; junction bases unmatched: 2. The DNA of the CDR3 is TGCGCCAGCAGCCCGGGACTAGCGGGGGGAAACATTCAGTACTTC. Translation gives CASSPGLAGGNIQYF.

V and J are TRBV29-1 and TRBJ1-4, with 7 nucleotides matching TRBD1. Germline-derived CDR1 and CDR2 are SQVTM and ANQGSEA. J gave up 4 bases and V 6 bases, and 5 bases lay outside the gene matches. The CDR3 totals 13 residues. The CDR3: CSVRQGGNEKLFF. The CDR3 DNA is TGCAGCGTAAGACAGGGCGGTAATGAAAAACTGTTTTTT.

As to this clone: The junction and the germline gene differ at one end; a read error may be behind it. This chain links TRBV6-1 with TRBJ2-6, with a possible D match to TRBD1 (5 bases). Germline CDR1 reads MNHNS; CDR2 reads SASEGT. This CDR3 comprises 13 residues. CDR3 nucleotides: TGTGCCAGCGCCCCCTCTGGGGCCAACGGCCTGACTTTC. Amino acids: CASAPSGANGLTF.

Worth noting for this clone: At one boundary the junction diverges from the germline segment, which might be a read error. The chain is built from TRBV5-1 and TRBJ2-6; a possible D gene is TRBD2 (7 bases). This CDR3 comprises 14 residues. Germline CDR1 and CDR2: SGHRS and YFSETQ. CDR3 in amino acids: CANSGGTGANGLTF. For the CDR3, the DNA is TGCGCCAATTCGGGGGGTACGGGGGCCAACGGCCTGACTTTC.

The gene calls are TRBV4-3 and TRBJ2-3, with 9 nucleotides matching TRBD2. Germline-derived CDR1 and CDR2 are LGHNA and YSLEER. V lost 1 base and J lost 3; bases outside the gene matches: 17. This CDR3 spans 20 amino acids. CDR3 in amino acids: CASSQAPPTAGREGTDTQYF. The DNA of the CDR3 is TGCGCCAGCAGCCAAGCCCCGCCGACCGCTGGGCGGGAGGGTACAGATACGCAGTATTTT.

This clone occurred a few times. The genes are TRBV4-2 and TRBJ2-3, with 12 bases matching TRBD2. The J segment lost 1 base and the V segment lost 0 bases, leaving 5 bases of the junction unmatched. CDR1 is LGHNA and CDR2 is YNFKEQ in the germline V gene. The CDR3 loop spans 18 amino acids. CDR3 amino acids: CASSQENRLAGGTDTQYF. CDR3 nucleotide sequence: TGTGCCAGCAGCCAAGAAAACCGACTAGCGGGAGGCACAGATACGCAGTATTTT.

The chain recombines TRBV29-1 with TRBJ2-6, with TRBD1 matching 7 bases. With V trimmed by 4 bases and J by 8 bases, 5 bases remained unmatched. Germline V gene data show CDR1 as SQVTM and CDR2 as ANQGSEA. This CDR3 is built from 13 residues. The CDR3 DNA reads as TGCAGCGTTGTTCGGACAGGATCCAACGTCCTGACTTTC. Encoded protein: CSVVRTGSNVLTF. The full variable domain, completed using reference TRBV29-1 and TRBJ2-6, is SAVISQKPSRDICQRGTSLTIQCQVDSQVTMMFWYRQQPGQSLTLIATANQGSEATYESGFVIDKFPISRPNLTFSTLTVSNMSPEDSSIYLCSVVRTGSNVLTFGAGSRLTVL.

J is TRBJ2-5 and V is TRBV18; the D gene is possibly TRBD2 (5 bases). This CDR3 contains 12 residues. V was shortened by 2 bases and J by 6 bases, with 7 bases between the two germline ends. CDR1 is KGHSH and CDR2 is LQKENI in the germline V gene. The CDR3 here is CASSPTSQTQYF. For the CDR3, the DNA is TGTGCCAGCTCACCAACTAGTCAGACCCAGTACTTC.

Comments on this clone: At one boundary the junction diverges from the germline segment, which might be a read error. J is TRBJ2-1 and V is TRBV7-7; the D gene is possibly TRBD1 (5 bases). The V gene's germline CDR1 is SSHAT and CDR2 FNYEAQ (reference sequence). This CDR3 spans 13 amino acids. The CDR3 sequence: CASSLSGMEEQFF. The CDR3 DNA reads as TGTGCTAGCAGCTTATCAGGGATGGAGGAGCAGTTCTTC.

This clone occurred a few times. V usage is TRBV5-8 and J usage is TRBJ1-6; D call uncertain. This CDR3 has 12 amino acids. With 0 bases removed from V and 9 bases from J, the gap between germline ends came to 4 bases. From germline, CDR1 is SGHTS and CDR2 YDEGEE. CDR3 nucleotides: TGTGCCAGCAGCTTGGTGGCTTCACCCCTCCACTTT. It yields the protein CASSLVASPLHF.

This clone was seen only a few times. The V and J genes are TRBV5-1 and TRBJ1-1, with D hard to call. V gave up 6 bases and J gave up 1 base, with 13 bases separating them. The CDR3 consists of 14 residues. The germline gives CDR1 SGHRS, CDR2 YFSETQ. The CDR3 DNA follows: TGCGCCAGCAATACCGCCGGGGAGAACACTGAAGCTTTCTTT. This gives the protein CASNTAGENTEAFF.

The rearrangement joins TRBV28 to TRBJ2-7; a possible D gene is TRBD2 (6 bases). The V gene lost 5 bases and the J gene lost 3 bases, with 11 bases spanning the gap. The germline gives CDR1 MDHEN, CDR2 SYDVKM. CDR3 length: 13 residues. The DNA for the CDR3 is TGTGCCAGCAGTGAAACCGGGGGCTACGAGCAGTACTTC. Protein sequence: CASSETGGYEQYF.

This chain joins TRBV7-6 and TRBJ2-7, with TRBD2 identical over 9 bases. The V gene end was trimmed by 5 bases and the J gene end by 2 bases; junction bases not matched to a gene: 7. CDR3 length: 15 residues. Germline assignment: CDR1 SGHVS and CDR2 FNYEAQ. The CDR3 loop is CASSSSGRTTYEQYF. In nucleotides, the CDR3 is TGTGCCAGCAGCAGTAGCGGGAGAACTACCTACGAGCAGTACTTC.

As DNA, the CDR3 is TGTGCCAGCACTCGACAGGTGGGGACCCAGTACTTC. Translated, it gives CASTRQVGTQYF. The chain is built from TRBV2 and TRBJ2-5; a possible D gene is TRBD1 (6 bases). There are 12 residues in the CDR3. Looked up from germline, CDR1 is SNHLY and CDR2 is FYNNEI. V was clipped by 7 bases and J by 7 bases, with 13 bases between them.

This clone has only one observation. This chain connects TRBV27 to TRBJ1-5, with TRBD1 as a possible D gene (6 bases). The CDR3 is 15 amino acids. V was cut by 6 bases and J by 1 base, with 13 bases left in between. Per the germline V gene, CDR1 is MNHEY and CDR2 is SMNVEV (reference sequence). This CDR3 reads CASRPQGPSNQPQHF. CDR3 in DNA: TGTGCCAGCAGGCCCCAGGGGCCAAGCAATCAGCCCCAGCATTTT.

This chain uses TRBV2 with TRBJ1-1; a weak D match, TRBD1 (5 bases). CDR3 length: 11 amino acids. Germline-derived CDR1 and CDR2 are SNHLY and FYNNEI. CDR3 bases: TGTGCTAAAGGGGTTGGGGCTGAAGCTTTCTTT. It translates to CAKGVGAEAFF.

DNA of the CDR3: TGTGCCAGCAGCCAAGATCGTTCAGCGATGTATGGCTACACCTTC. Its translation is CASSQDRSAMYGYTF. This sequence joins TRBV4-2 and TRBJ1-2; D gene ambiguous. Trimming removed 0 bases at V and 5 bases at J, with 13 bases between. The CDR3 contains 15 residues. CDR1 is LGHNA and CDR2 is YNFKEQ in the germline V gene.

For this clone: Compared with germline, one end of the junction differs, possibly owing to a read error. The rearrangement joins TRBV7-9 to TRBJ2-7, with 8 nucleotides matching TRBD2. CDR3 length equals 15 residues. Germline V gene sequence: CDR1 SEHNR, CDR2 FQNEAQ (reference sequence). In DNA, the CDR3 is TGTTCCAGCAGCTCACCGGGACTAGTCTACCGCGAGCAGTACTTC. It encodes CSSSSPGLVYREQYF.

In regard to this clone: One end of the junction does not line up with germline, which may come from a read error. This specimen includes other DNA sequences encoding the same CDR3. The gene calls are TRBV10-3 and TRBJ1-2; tentative D call: TRBD1 (6 bases). The CDR3 is made up of 13 amino acids. Germline CDR1 reads ENHRY; CDR2 reads SYGVKD. The CDR3 DNA follows: TGTGCCATCAGCGCCGGGACAAACGATGGTTACACCTTC. Its protein is CAISAGTNDGYTF.

The CDR3, as DNA: TGTGCCAGCTCAGCGGACAGAATCAATGAGCAGTTCTTC. Amino acid sequence: CASSADRINEQFF. This rearrangement joins TRBV18 to TRBJ2-1, with D possibly being TRBD1 (6 bases). The CDR3 loop spans 13 amino acids. The germline CDR1 and CDR2 sequences are KGHSH and LQKENI. V was shortened by 5 bases and J by 6 bases, with 11 bases between the two germline ends.

This clone showed up just a few times. The V and J genes are TRBV6-1 and TRBJ2-5, with 10 bases aligning to TRBD2. Looked up from germline, CDR1 is MNHNS and CDR2 is SASEGT. V was pared by 8 bases and J by 1 base, with 4 bases of the junction left unmatched. The CDR3 is 14 amino acids. CDR3 in DNA: TGTGCCAGCGGCAAGCGGGAGGGCCAAGAGACCCAGTACTTC. Protein product: CASGKREGQETQYF.

This clone has only one observation. The chain carries TRBV18 and TRBJ2-7; 9 bases agree with TRBD1. This CDR3 is built from 16 residues. Germline CDR1 reads KGHSH; CDR2 reads LQKENI. V was pared by 3 bases and J by 5 bases, with 11 bases of the junction left unmatched. The CDR3 DNA is TGTGCCAGCTCACCCTCTGAGGACAGGGGAGTCCACGAGCAGTACTTC. Translating gives CASSPSEDRGVHEQYF.

The J gene is TRBJ2-1, the V gene TRBV6-1; possibly TRBD2 for D (6 bases). Germline V lookup: CDR1 MNHNS, CDR2 SASEGT. V lost 4 bases and J 5 bases, leaving 9 bases between the germline ends. CDR3 length equals 13 residues. The CDR3 DNA reads TGTGCCAGCAGTGTGCAGCGGGACAATGAGCAGTTCTTC. Translation gives CASSVQRDNEQFF.

The sample holds a few counts of this clone. DNA for the CDR3: TGTGCCAGCAGCCTTACTAGCGGCTACGAGCAGTACTTC. It specifies CASSLTSGYEQYF. J is TRBJ2-7 and V is TRBV13; 8 bases match TRBD2. CDR1 and CDR2 (germline): PRHDT, FYEKMQ (reference sequence). The CDR3 covers 13 residues. V lost 5 bases, J lost 3 bases, and 3 bases stayed unmatched.

The chain is built from TRBV9 and TRBJ2-7; D not resolved. V lost 0 bases and J 1 base, leaving 5 bases between the germline ends. Germline V lookup: CDR1 SGDLS, CDR2 YYNGEE. The CDR3 has 13 residues. The CDR3 region has the DNA TGTGCCAGCAGCGTAGGGCTTTCCTACGAGCAGTACTTC. It codes for CASSVGLSYEQYF.

The gene calls are TRBV4-3 and TRBJ2-7; 10 bases agree with TRBD2. This CDR3 contains 18 residues. CDR1 is LGHNA and CDR2 is YSLEER in the germline V gene. V shed 2 bases, J shed 6 bases, and the junction held 16 bases outside the gene matches. The DNA of the CDR3 is TGCGCCAGCAGCCAAACTAGCGGGACCGTCGGTCCGGGGCGCGAGCAGTACTTC. It specifies CASSQTSGTVGPGREQYF.